The rows below give T cell receptor beta chains drawn from one sample of a study of T cells in narcolepsy. Clones were read by immunoSEQ multiplex PCR, and TCRdb kept only the in-frame ones, dropping some. The repertoire holds about 10,000 clones, with about three quarters as singletons. The material sequenced was CD45RA- memory CD8+ T cells from PBMCs. These receptors originate from a human donor with narcolepsy. Each CDR3 is given with its conserved first and last residue. A D gene is named only where the DNA matches it firmly. Clone size, where shown, is once, few, many, or a class for clones that have expanded.

>TRBV4-3|TRBJ2-1|once|TRBD2
TGCGCCAGCAGCCAAGGCGGACTAGCGGGAGGGGGGAATGAGCAGTTCTTC
CASSQGGLAGGGNEQFF
>TRBV28|TRBJ1-6|.|.
TGTGCCAGCAGTTCGGGCCGGACAGAAAATTCACCCCTCCACTTT
CASSSGRTENSPLHF
>TRBV7-9|TRBJ2-5|.|.
TGTGCCAGCAGCCTATACATCCCAGAGACCCAGTACTTC
CASSLYIPETQYF
>TRBV7-3|TRBJ1-2|.|.
TGTGCCAGCAGCTTAGATCCGGATGCCTATAACTATGGCTACACCTTC
CASSLDPDAYNYGYTF
>TRBV27|TRBJ2-3|.|TRBD2
TGTGCCAGCAGTATAGGGACTAGCGGGGGCCGTAGCACAGATACGCAGTATTTT
CASSIGTSGGRSTDTQYF
>TRBV27|TRBJ2-2|.|.
TGTGCCAGCAGTTTTCATAAACAGGGCCCCGGGGAGCTGTTTTTT
CASSFHKQGPGELFF
>TRBV28|TRBJ2-1|.|.
TGTGCCAGCAGCCCGCCGGGCCTTTCCTACAATGAGCAGTTCTTC
CASSPPGLSYNEQFF
>TRBV11-3|TRBJ1-5|.|.
TGTGCCAGCAGCTTAGATCTCACTAGCAATCAGCCCCAGCATTTT
CASSLDLTSNQPQHF
>TRBV6-4|TRBJ1-1|.|TRBD1
TGTGCCAGCAGTGACTCTGGGGGACAGGGTGGCACTGAAGCTTTCTTT
CASSDSGGQGGTEAFF
>TRBV4-1|TRBJ2-5|few|TRBD2
TGCGCCAGCAGCCACCATAGCGGGGGTGAGACCCAGTACTTC
CASSHHSGGETQYF
>TRBV7-2|TRBJ2-5|.|.
TGTGCCAGCAGCTTAGTCGGGGGTGGAGAGACCCAGTACTTC
CASSLVGGGETQYF
>TRBV7-9|TRBJ2-5|.|TRBD1
TGTGCCAGCAGCTCGACGACAGGGGGCAATGCGGAGACCCAGTACTTC
CASSSTTGGNAETQYF
>TRBV6-1|TRBJ2-1|.|.
TGTGCCACACAGACGGGGGAGGCCTACAATGAGCAGTTCTTC
CATQTGEAYNEQFF
>TRBV6-1|TRBJ2-7|.|.
TGTGCCAGCAGTGACGGCTTTGAATACTTC
CASSDGFEYF
>TRBV10-3|TRBJ2-7|.|TRBD2
TGTGCCACACTAGCGGGAGGTCCTAGCTACGAGCAGTACTTC
CATLAGGPSYEQYF
>TRBV6-1|TRBJ1-1|few|.
TGTGCCAGCAGTGAGGGACCGGAGTCAGTGGCGGCTTTCTTT
CASSEGPESVAAFF
>TRBV19|TRBJ2-1|once|.
TGTGCCAGTAGCGGGGCCCGGTACAATGAGCAGTTCTTC
CASSGARYNEQFF
>TRBV9|TRBJ1-3|once|TRBD1
TGTGCCAGCAGCACGCTAACAGGGGGCTCTGGAAACACCATATATTTT
CASSTLTGGSGNTIYF
>TRBV28|TRBJ2-1|.|.
TGTGCGGTAGGAGGCTACAATGAGCAGTTCTTC
CAVGGYNEQFF
>TRBV19|TRBJ2-1|.|TRBD1
TGTGCCAGTAGTATTCAGGGGGCGGAGTACAATGAGCAGTTCTTC
CASSIQGAEYNEQFF
>TRBV4-3|TRBJ2-3|few|TRBD2
TGCGCCAGCAGCCCTTGGACTAGCTCGGATACGCAGTATTTT
CASSPWTSSDTQYF
>TRBV28|TRBJ2-7|medium-sized|TRBD2
TGTGCCAGCAGTCCACAGGGCGGGGGGGCCCACGAGCAGTACTTC
CASSPQGGGAHEQYF
>TRBV29-1|TRBJ1-1|.|.
TGCAGCGTTGAGGACGGGGTGAACACTGAAGCTTTCTTT
CSVEDGVNTEAFF
>TRBV7-9|TRBJ2-1|.|TRBD2
TGTGCCAGCAGCTTAGCGGGCCTAGCGGGGGAAGTGGGGCAGTTCTTC
CASSLAGLAGEVGQFF
>TRBV4-3|TRBJ2-1|.|TRBD2
TGCGCCAGTGCTCCTAGCGGGAGAGCCGGGGATGAGCAGTTCTTC
CASAPSGRAGDEQFF
>TRBV7-7|TRBJ2-7|.|.
TGTGCCAGCAGCCCTGGTGGGATCTACGAGCAGTACTTC
CASSPGGIYEQYF
>TRBV7-9|TRBJ2-2|.|.
TGTGCCAGCAGCCGTACCATCTTAGACGCCCCCGGGGAGCTGTTTTTT
CASSRTILDAPGELFF
>TRBV9|TRBJ2-1|.|.
TGTGCCAGCAGCGCCCGGACTGGCCTCAATGAGCAGTTCTTC
CASSARTGLNEQFF
>TRBV29-1|TRBJ1-2|.|.
TGCAGCGTTGAGGGGGGCCAGGACTATGGCTACACCTTC
CSVEGGQDYGYTF
>TRBV15|TRBJ2-7|.|.
TGTGCCACCAGCACGCCTGGGGGCGGCTCCTACGAGCAGTACTTC
CATSTPGGGSYEQYF
>TRBV30|TRBJ2-2|few|.
TGTGCCTGGAGCAAGAGGGGTATCGAGGTCGGGGAGCTGTTTTTT
CAWSKRGIEVGELFF
>TRBV6-6|TRBJ2-7|once|.
TGTGCCAGCAGGGGTACGCCCTACGAGCAGTACTTC
CASRGTPYEQYF
>TRBV11-2|TRBJ2-3|large|.
TGTGCCAGCAGCTATTCACTAGCCCCCGCCACCGCAGATACGCAGTATTTT
CASSYSLAPATADTQYF
>TRBV6-1|TRBJ2-1|few|TRBD2
TGTGCCAGCAGCGGACTAGCGGGGGGTTTAAATGAGCAGTTCTTC
CASSGLAGGLNEQFF
>TRBV7-2|TRBJ2-1|.|TRBD2
TGTGCCAGCAGCTTAATACTAGCGGGAATCGATGAGCAGTTCTTC
CASSLILAGIDEQFF
>TRBV27|TRBJ2-2|.|.
TGTGCCAGCAGTTTATCGAGCGGCGTAACCGGGGAGCTGTTTTTT
CASSLSSGVTGELFF
>TRBV30|TRBJ2-7|.|.
TGTGCCGGAGAGTGGGCGGAGTCGGATCGCTACGAGCAGTACTTC
CAGEWAESDRYEQYF
>TRBV19|TRBJ1-6|once|.
TGTGCCAGTAGTACCGACAGGTATTCACCCCTCCACTTT
CASSTDRYSPLHF
>TRBV4-2|TRBJ1-6|few|.
TGTGCCAGCAGCTCCGTCGCGGGGGATTCACCCCTCCACTTT
CASSSVAGDSPLHF